The 27 T cell receptor beta chains listed next were all sequenced from one sample in a study of cytomegalovirus exposure and HLA in healthy donors. Vbeta (60) and Jbeta (13) primers were used in the PCR. Measured with immunoSEQ multiplex PCR; TCRdb has only the in-frame clones, and not every one. Of around 140,000 clones listed, about 61% are singletons. Material for sequencing was PBMCs. The source of these receptors is a woman aged 40 to 50 in good health and CMV-seronegative.

This sequence joins TRBV12-5 and TRBJ2-5; TRBD2 is a possible D gene (6 bases). Trimming took 7 bases from V and 5 from J, leaving 20 bases between them. The CDR3 has 15 residues. Germline V gives CDR1 LGHNT, CDR2 FRNRAP. CDR3 in amino acids: CASALGTSSMETQYF. The CDR3 bases are TGTGCTAGTGCCTTAGGGACTTCTAGTATGGAGACCCAGTACTTC.

This clone was seen only once. A junction end diverges from the germline sequence, so it may reflect a read error. The chain joins TRBV5-1 to TRBJ1-1; 8 bases fit TRBD1. Germline CDR1 SGHRS, CDR2 YFSETQ. The CDR3 covers 17 residues. The CDR3 DNA follows: TGCGCCAGTAGACTCGGACAGGGATTCACTTGGGGGACTGAAGATTTCTTT. Amino acids: CASRLGQGFTWGTEDFF.

This rearrangement joins TRBV10-3 to TRBJ2-7; TRBD1 aligns across 8 bases. V trimming: 6 bases; J trimming: 0 bases; junction bases outside the gene matches: 7. The CDR3 extends over 15 amino acids. CDR1 is ENHRY and CDR2 is SYGVKD in the germline V gene. The DNA of the CDR3 is TGTGCCATCAGATCGACAGGGGAGCCCTCCTACGAGCAGTACTTC. Its translation: CAIRSTGEPSYEQYF.

The chain employs TRBV7-2 and TRBJ1-2; D not resolved. There are 14 residues in the CDR3. Germline CDR1 reads SGHTA; CDR2 reads FQGNSA. The V gene lost 4 bases and the J gene lost 3 bases, with 12 bases spanning the gap. The CDR3 sequence is CASSWASVDYGYTF. CDR3 DNA sequence: TGTGCCAGCAGCTGGGCCAGTGTGGACTATGGCTACACCTTC.

The chain couples TRBV7-9 to TRBJ1-1, with a possible D match to TRBD1 (6 bases). Trimming pared 3 bases from V and 0 bases from J, leaving 11 bases between. This CDR3 is 15 amino acids long. Germline CDR1 reads SEHNR; CDR2 reads FQNEAQ (reference sequence). CDR3 coding DNA: TGTGCCAGCAGCTTGGGGACACTACTGAACACTGAAGCTTTCTTT. This encodes CASSLGTLLNTEAFF.

The chain is built from TRBV30 and TRBJ2-2, with D possibly being TRBD1 (5 bases). Germline lookup yields CDR1 GTSNPN and CDR2 SVGIG (reference sequence). V lost 4 bases and J 1 base, leaving 13 bases between the germline ends. This CDR3 spans 15 amino acids. The CDR3 DNA reads as TGTGCCTGGAAAGGGGCCCCGGTGAACACCGGGGAGCTGTTTTTT. It translates to CAWKGAPVNTGELFF.

The genes are TRBV20-1 and TRBJ2-7; D might be TRBD2 (5 bases). CDR3 length: 11 amino acids. The germline gives CDR1 DFQATT, CDR2 SNEGSKA (reference sequence). With 0 bases removed from V and 7 bases from J, the gap between germline ends came to 7 bases. The CDR3 is CSARDEGEQYF. Written as DNA, the CDR3 is TGCAGTGCTAGAGATGAGGGAGAGCAGTACTTC.

The chain uses TRBV6-5 and TRBJ2-7, with D possibly TRBD2 on 5 matching bases. The germline V gene encodes CDR1 MNHEY and CDR2 SVGAGI. The CDR3 is 9 residues long. CDR3 bases: TGTGTCGCCGGGGACGAGCAGTACTTC. Its protein is CVAGDEQYF.

CDR3 sequence: CASTFSGTRGGYTF. The CDR3 nucleotides are TGTGCCAGCACCTTTTCCGGGACGAGGGGGGGCTACACCTTC. The chain couples TRBV5-4 to TRBJ1-2; D may be TRBD1 (6 bases). The ends were cut back, 6 bases at V and 8 bases at J, with 20 bases in the middle. The CDR3 totals 14 residues. Germline lookup yields CDR1 SGHNT and CDR2 YYREEE (reference sequence).

The chain joins TRBV2 to TRBJ2-7; D gene unclear. The germline V gene encodes CDR1 SNHLY and CDR2 FYNNEI. The CDR3 contains 12 residues. V lost 2 bases to trimming and J lost 1 base, with 3 bases between them. CDR3 residues: CASSEQSYEQYF. CDR3 bases: TGTGCCAGCAGTGAACAGTCCTACGAGCAGTACTTC.

The chain recombines TRBV7-6 with TRBJ2-7, with D possibly TRBD1 on 6 matching bases. V was clipped by 6 bases and J by 4 bases, with 10 bases between them. The CDR3 covers 12 residues. Germline-derived CDR1 and CDR2 are SGHVS and FNYEAQ. This CDR3 reads CASSSQGYEQYF. The CDR3 DNA follows: TGTGCCAGCAGTTCCCAGGGGTACGAGCAGTACTTC.

The CDR3, as DNA: TGTGCCAGCAGCAGGGACAGACTAAGCAATCAGCCCCAGCATTTT. This sequence encodes CASSRDRLSNQPQHF. The rearrangement links TRBV6-5 to TRBJ1-5, with 7 bases that match TRBD1. The CDR3 spans 15 residues. Germline CDR1 and CDR2: MNHEY and SVGAGI. Trimming cost V 6 bases and J 1 base; bases outside gene matches: 6.

In its sample, this clone was seen a few times. The V call is TRBV28, the J call TRBJ2-1, with 12 bases that match TRBD2. The CDR3 length is 16 residues. V was pared by 5 bases and J by 4 bases, with 6 bases of the junction left unmatched. Germline V gene lookup returns CDR1 MDHEN and CDR2 SYDVKM. This CDR3 is CASSPTSGGRYNEQFF. The CDR3 nucleotides read TGTGCCAGCAGTCCCACTAGCGGGGGGCGGTACAATGAGCAGTTCTTC.

V usage is TRBV10-3 and J usage is TRBJ1-5; D remains ambiguous. The V and J ends lost 2 bases and 9 bases respectively, with 8 bases between them. The CDR3 is made up of 12 amino acids. Germline loops: CDR1 ENHRY, CDR2 SYGVKD. The DNA of the CDR3 is TGTGCCATCAGTGAGGGGCGGGGGCCCCAGCATTTT. This codes for CAISEGRGPQHF.

The chain carries TRBV19 and TRBJ1-4; D unresolved. Trimming took 3 bases from V and 0 from J, leaving 8 bases between them. CDR1 LNHDA and CDR2 SQIVND come from the germline V gene (reference sequence). The CDR3 runs 15 residues. The CDR3 spells CASSMADATNEKLFF. In nucleotides, the CDR3 is TGTGCCAGTAGTATGGCGGATGCAACTAATGAAAAACTGTTTTTT.

V usage is TRBV7-3 and J usage is TRBJ2-5, with TRBD2 matching over 11 bases. The germline V gene has CDR1 SGHTA and CDR2 FQGTGA. With 5 bases clipped from V and 5 bases from J, the junction kept 7 bases outside the gene matches. CDR3 size: 15 residues. CDR3 sequence reads: CASSPASGGLETQYF. DNA for the CDR3: TGTGCCAGCAGCCCCGCTAGCGGGGGGCTTGAGACCCAGTACTTC.

The chain has TRBV10-3 and TRBJ2-2; TRBD2 matches 7 bases. The V segment lost 0 bases and the J segment 6 bases; nucleotides outside the gene matches: 7. There are 16 residues in the CDR3. Germline CDR1 ENHRY, CDR2 SYGVKD. CDR3 residues: CAISESAGREAGELFF. The CDR3 DNA sequence: TGTGCCATCAGTGAGTCCGCGGGGAGGGAGGCCGGGGAGCTGTTTTTT.

This chain connects TRBV27 to TRBJ2-7, with 8 bases aligning to TRBD1. CDR3 length equals 15 residues. Unmatched junction bases numbered 13, after V lost 6 bases and J lost 6 bases. The germline V gene has CDR1 MNHEY and CDR2 SMNVEV (reference sequence). In DNA form, the CDR3 reads TGTGCCAGCAGGCCATTGACAGGGGATACCTTCGAGCAGTACTTC. Translated, it gives CASRPLTGDTFEQYF.

The chain recombines TRBV6-5 with TRBJ1-3; D uncertain. This CDR3 comprises 15 residues. Trimming pared 6 bases from V and 0 bases from J, leaving 12 bases between. CDR1 and CDR2 from the germline V gene are MNHEY and SVGAGI. CDR3 loop: CASRSIEGSGNTIYF. In DNA form, the CDR3 reads TGTGCCAGCAGGTCGATCGAGGGCTCTGGAAACACCATATATTTT.

The chain carries TRBV5-4 and TRBJ2-5; 12 nucleotides align to TRBD2. Trimming at V came to 2 bases and at J to 11 bases, leaving 10 bases not matched to a gene. This CDR3 region has 15 residues. Looked up from germline, CDR1 is SGHNT and CDR2 is YYREEE (reference sequence). CDR3 sequence reads: CASSFGLAGGEEQYF. The CDR3 coding sequence is TGTGCCAGCAGCTTTGGGCTAGCGGGGGGGGAAGAGCAGTACTTC. Variable domain in full (rest from reference TRBV5-4 and TRBJ2-5): ETGVTQSPTHLIKTRGQQVTLRCSSQSGHNTVSWYQQALGQGPQFIFQYYREEENGRGNFPPRFSGLQFPNYSSELNVNALELDDSALYLCASSFGLAGGEEQYFGPGTRLLVL.

The chain links TRBV11-3 to TRBJ2-2; no reliable D call. This CDR3 has 16 amino acids. Trimming left V 0 bases short and J 2 bases short, with 10 bases between. CDR1 and CDR2 from the germline V gene are SGHNT and YENEEA. The CDR3 reads CASSLDFSRNTGELFF. As DNA, the CDR3 is TGTGCCAGCAGCTTAGATTTTTCCAGAAACACCGGGGAGCTGTTTTTT.

V usage is TRBV29-1 and J usage is TRBJ1-2; a weak D match, TRBD1 (5 bases). CDR1 and CDR2 (germline): SQVTM, ANQGSEA. CDR3 length equals 14 residues. Trimming left V 3 bases short and J 7 bases short, with 18 bases between. In DNA, the CDR3 is TGCAGCGTTGAGACTCTCCCAGGGACTGGTGGCTACACCTTC. Amino acids: CSVETLPGTGGYTF.

This clone was seen a few times. The chain links TRBV15 to TRBJ1-2; unclear D gene. The V gene's germline CDR1 is LNHNV and CDR2 YYDKDF (reference sequence). Trimming took 4 bases from V and 8 from J, leaving 23 bases between them. The CDR3 is made up of 16 amino acids. In DNA, the CDR3 is TGTGCCACCAGCAAGACCCTAGGAGCGGGGAACCAGGGCTACACCTTC. Its translation: CATSKTLGAGNQGYTF.

This rearrangement joins TRBV4-2 to TRBJ2-2; D is perhaps TRBD2 (6 bases). Trimming pared 5 bases from V and 4 bases from J, leaving 14 bases between. CDR3 length equals 15 residues. Germline values: CDR1 LGHNA, CDR2 YNFKEQ. The CDR3 nucleotides read TGTGCCAGCAGCTTGAATGTGGGAGGCACCGGGGAGCTGTTTTTT. It is translated as CASSLNVGGTGELFF.

The CDR3 coding sequence is TGTGCCAGCAGCTTAGACGTCAGTCCAGATACGCAGTATTTT. It encodes CASSLDVSPDTQYF. The V gene is TRBV7-7, the J gene TRBJ2-3; the D is unclear. V dropped 1 base and J dropped 4 bases, with 9 bases sitting between them. Germline-derived CDR1 and CDR2 are SSHAT and FNYEAQ (reference sequence). This CDR3 spans 14 amino acids.

This clone appeared a few times. The chain joins TRBV14 to TRBJ2-3, with D possibly being TRBD2 (6 bases). The CDR3 runs 17 residues. The germline V gene encodes CDR1 SGHDN and CDR2 FVKESK. The V end lost 4 bases, the J end lost 5 bases, and 22 bases lay between the germline ends. CDR3 DNA: TGTGCCAGCAGCCTCTGGGGTGGAGGGACTCCCCAAGATACGCAGTATTTT. Translated: CASSLWGGGTPQDTQYF. The full variable domain, completed using reference TRBV14 and TRBJ2-3, is EAGVTQFPSHSVIEKGQTVTLRCDPISGHDNLYWYRRVMGKEIKFLLHFVKESKQDESGMPNNRFLAERTGGTYSTLKVQPAELEDSGVYFCASSLWGGGTPQDTQYFGPGTRLTVL.

The CDR3 is CASKATSQETQYF. CDR3 bases: TGTGCCAGTAAAGCGACCTCCCAAGAGACCCAGTACTTC. The chain employs TRBV2 and TRBJ2-5; no clear D. The V end lost 9 bases, the J end lost 1 base, and 12 bases lay between the germline ends. The CDR3 totals 13 residues. Germline V gives CDR1 SNHLY, CDR2 FYNNEI.